This T cell receptor (beta chain) was identified in a study of post-analysis software for immune sequencing data (dated by TCRdb to the mid-2010s). Background on the whole study: Disease courses on record covered relapsing-remitting, secondary progressive and progressive-relapsing multiple sclerosis, though some patients had no subtype annotation. The patient repertoires were compared against about 10 previously published healthy control repertoires obtained from donors aged roughly 6 to 26 years. A subset of samples was prepared in parallel using single-end sample barcoding, then pooled and co-amplified after Illumina adapter ligation.

This clonotype was seen a handful of times. There is no known antigen for this receptor. No base-level quality is on record; no much larger clone is a single base apart. From a lookup of the germline V gene (reference sequence), CDR1 and CDR2 are DFQATT and SNEGSKA. Taken from cysteine to phenylalanine, the CDR3 has 15 residues. The read is trimmed to its CDR3 DNA, 45 bases read in frame from base 1. V gives up 3 bases and J gives up 1 base, and the segment between their germline ends measures 13 bases. To demonstrate the VDJtools post-analysis software, TCR beta repertoires were profiled from the peripheral blood of some 12 young patients with multiple sclerosis. The patients with multiple sclerosis were children and adolescents between roughly 6 and 17 years of age. Libraries were prepared through PCR. This sample was sequenced with an Illumina HiSeq 2500. To reduce PCR and sequencing biases, unique molecular identifiers were built into the TCR beta cDNA libraries. Every 1 to 10 million input T cells yielded approximately 500,000 cDNA molecules, meaning each molecule approximated one T cell. Patient libraries were prepared and sequenced with the same protocol used for the earlier healthy control dataset. Within a given batch, samples were prepared together, multiplexed and sequenced on the same HiSeq lane. Under the source paper's analysis protocol: MIGEC was used to process the raw barcoded reads, and molecular identifier groups with only a single read were discarded before consensus assembly and CDR3 extraction. VDJtools was used for post-analysis of the clonotype tables, and diversity was normalized by down-sampling every dataset to the size of the smallest sample. Repertoire overlap clustering matched CDR3 amino acid but not nucleotide sequences to correct batch-related cross-sample contamination. The public sequencing data were trimmed at Q25 with fastp and processed into clonotypes with MiXCR by TCRdb, which kept only in-frame beta chains. All rows with the same CDR3 protein become a single entry with the most common DNA and genes. These V and J calls derive from TCRdb rather than the authors' analysis. The sample contains 750,000 to 950,000 distinct CDR3 sequences, approximately 53% of them found a single time. Around 4.5% of the sample is taken by the ten largest.

What the authors observed across the whole study: Significantly higher frequencies in patients than in controls were found for several TRBV segments, including TRBV5-6, TRBV5-1 and TRBV20-1. Multiple sclerosis patients had significantly lower normalized Chao1 diversity than controls, a result that suggests substantial peripheral T-cell clonal expansion. Direct clustering with F measure revealed strong co-clustering of samples prepared in the same batch, which led to a batch-effect correction. The multiple sclerosis patient group was slightly younger than the control group.

Sequencing used blood. The chain was built from TRBV20-1 and TRBJ2-1, with the D segment identity uncertain. This sequence originates from a girl between 5 and 17 years old with multiple sclerosis. The nucleotide sequence is TGCAGTGCTAGGGCAACTACGGGTTCCTACAATGAGCAGTTCTTC. Translated, this gives CSARATTGSYNEQFF.